Listed below are T cell receptor beta chains from one sample, sequenced in a study of shared clonotypes between healthy human individuals. Profiling relied on immunoSEQ multiplex PCR, and the TCRdb table lists in-frame clones only, not all of them. The sample holds over 1.5 million clones, 98% seen once. The sequenced sample consisted of naive CD4+ T cells sorted from blood. The receptor set was obtained from a man under 40 in good health. The CDR3 runs from the conserved cysteine through the conserved F or W. D genes are given only for firm matches. Some rows mark clone size as missing; the rest say once, few, many or name a class of expanded clone.

V gene,D gene,J gene,clone size,CDR3 DNA,CDR3 protein
TRBV7-2,.,TRBJ1-1,.,TGTGCCAGCAGCTTAGTGAGGCAGGCGGCTGAAGCTTTCTTT,CASSLVRQAAEAFF
TRBV28,.,TRBJ2-5,.,TGTGCCAGCAGTTTACAGGGAACGTACCAAGAGACCCAGTACTTC,CASSLQGTYQETQYF
TRBV5-4,.,TRBJ1-2,.,TGTGCCAGCAGCTTGCCTGACAGGTACAACTATGGCTACACCTTC,CASSLPDRYNYGYTF
TRBV29-1,TRBD1,TRBJ2-3,.,TGCAGCGTTGGGAAGACAGGGGGCACAGATACGCAGTATTTT,CSVGKTGGTDTQYF
TRBV15,TRBD1,TRBJ2-2,.,TGTGCCACCAGCAGAGACTACCCGGGACAGGGGGCGGCGGCCGGGGAGCTGTTTTTT,CATSRDYPGQGAAAGELFF
TRBV2,TRBD2,TRBJ2-2,.,TGTGCCAGCAGTCCTGGGACTAGCTTGGCCGGGGAGCTGTTTTTT,CASSPGTSLAGELFF
TRBV5-1,.,TRBJ2-5,.,TGCGCCAGCAGCTTGGGGGGACGGAATGAAGAGACCCAGTACTTC,CASSLGGRNEETQYF
TRBV7-9,TRBD2,TRBJ2-2,.,TGTGCCAGCACGACTCGGACTAGCGGGAGTCTGTACACCGGGGAGCTGTTTTTT,CASTTRTSGSLYTGELFF
TRBV28,.,TRBJ1-5,.,TGTGCCAGCAGTTCCCCTGGACCCGCGGGCAATCAGCCCCAGCATTTT,CASSSPGPAGNQPQHF
TRBV11-2,.,TRBJ1-4,.,TGTGCCAGCAGCTCCCCTCAGGGAAGCGGAAAACTGTTTTTT,CASSSPQGSGKLFF
TRBV5-4,.,TRBJ2-7,.,TGTGCCAGCAGCTTGGTTGGGCGGAGCTACGAGCAGTACTTC,CASSLVGRSYEQYF
TRBV5-1,.,TRBJ2-1,.,TGCGCCAGCAGCGTTGGATCTTACAATGAGCAGTTCTTC,CASSVGSYNEQFF
TRBV6-6,.,TRBJ2-1,.,TGTGCCAGCGGGCGGGATGAGCAGTTCTTC,CASGRDEQFF
TRBV19,.,TRBJ2-1,.,TGTGCCAGTAGCAGGGTCGGGGGCTCCTACAATGAGCAGTTCTTC,CASSRVGGSYNEQFF
TRBV5-1,TRBD1,TRBJ2-2,.,TGCGCCAGCAGCCTGCGGGCAGGGGGGAACACCGGGGAGCTGTTTTTT,CASSLRAGGNTGELFF
TRBV5-1,.,TRBJ2-1,.,TGCGCCAGCAGCTTGGTGAGAAGCTCCTACAATGAGCAGTTCTTC,CASSLVRSSYNEQFF
TRBV7-8,.,TRBJ2-5,once,TGTGCCAGCAGCTTAGAGGGTCTATCGAGAGAGACCCAGTACTTC,CASSLEGLSRETQYF
TRBV5-6,.,TRBJ2-5,.,TGTGCCAGCAGCTTCCGGCGTTCGGAGACCCAGTACTTC,CASSFRRSETQYF
TRBV7-2,TRBD2,TRBJ2-7,.,TGTGCCAGCACCAGAGCGGGAGCCCCCTACGAGCAGTACTTC,CASTRAGAPYEQYF
TRBV19,.,TRBJ1-5,.,TGTGCCAGTAGTAGGGGATTTGGCAATCAGCCCCAGCATTTT,CASSRGFGNQPQHF
TRBV7-6,TRBD1,TRBJ1-4,.,TGTGCCAGCAGCCGGGACAGGGTCGGATCTAATGAAAAACTGTTTTTT,CASSRDRVGSNEKLFF
TRBV11-3,TRBD2,TRBJ2-3,once,TGTGCCAGCAGCCCACCAGCGGGACCTTTCACAGATACGCAGTATTTT,CASSPPAGPFTDTQYF
TRBV2,.,TRBJ1-2,once,TGTGCCAGCAGCGCCCCGGCGGGCTACACCTTC,CASSAPAGYTF
TRBV10-3,TRBD2,TRBJ2-1,.,TGTGCCATCAGTGATATCGTTGGACTAGCGGGAGGGAATGAGCAGTTCTTC,CAISDIVGLAGGNEQFF
TRBV15,.,TRBJ2-7,.,TGTGCCACCAGCGGCCGGACTTTCTACGAGCAGTACTTC,CATSGRTFYEQYF
TRBV7-8,.,TRBJ2-1,.,TGTGCCAGCAGCTTAAGGAATGAGCAGTTCTTC,CASSLRNEQFF
TRBV5-1,.,TRBJ2-3,few,TGCGCCAGCAGCCCGCCCGGGACACGGGCAGATACGCAGTATTTT,CASSPPGTRADTQYF
TRBV18,.,TRBJ2-1,once,TGTGCCAGCTCGCCAGGGGTGGTGTACAATGAGCAGTTCTTC,CASSPGVVYNEQFF
TRBV28,TRBD2,TRBJ2-7,.,TGTGCCAGCAGTTTCCGCGGGAGAGGGCAGACCTCCTACGAGCAGTACTTC,CASSFRGRGQTSYEQYF
TRBV5-1,.,TRBJ1-2,.,TGCGCCAGCAGTGACCAGGGGCAGGACTATGGCTACACCTTC,CASSDQGQDYGYTF
TRBV7-9,.,TRBJ2-1,.,TGTGCCAGCAGCTTAGTGGCAGGGAGACTGTTCTTC,CASSLVAGRLFF
TRBV5-4,TRBD1,TRBJ2-1,.,TGTGCCAGCAGCTTGGACCGGGACAGGGGGTCCTACAATGAGCAGTTCTTC,CASSLDRDRGSYNEQFF
TRBV9,.,TRBJ2-1,once,TGTGCCAGCAGCCCAAGAGGGGGGGTAGTTTACAATGAGCAGTTCTTC,CASSPRGGVVYNEQFF
TRBV7-6,.,TRBJ2-7,.,TGTGCCAGCAGCTTAGACAGCTTTTACGAGCAGTACTTC,CASSLDSFYEQYF
TRBV5-5,TRBD1,TRBJ2-1,.,TGTGCCAGCAGTCTGACAGGGAGCTCCTACAATGAGCAGTTCTTC,CASSLTGSSYNEQFF
TRBV5-4,TRBD1,TRBJ2-1,.,TGTGCCAGCAGCTTATCCGGGACAGGGTCGTATGAGCAGTTCTTC,CASSLSGTGSYEQFF
TRBV29-1,.,TRBJ2-3,.,TGCAGCGTTGAAGTCCCCGGACTTAAACATACGCAGTATTTT,CSVEVPGLKHTQYF
TRBV5-1,TRBD2,TRBJ2-3,.,TGCGCCAGCAGCTTTGCGCGGACTAGCGGGTCCACAGATACGCAGTATTTT,CASSFARTSGSTDTQYF
TRBV27,.,TRBJ1-2,once,TGTGCCAGCAGTTTTGGAGGGATGAACTATGGCTACACCTTC,CASSFGGMNYGYTF
TRBV28,TRBD1,TRBJ1-2,.,TGTGCCAGTAGGACAGGGAACTATGGCTACACCTTC,CASRTGNYGYTF
TRBV9,.,TRBJ1-1,.,TGTGCCAGCAGCGTAGGGGGGCGCGGGACTGAAGCTTTCTTT,CASSVGGRGTEAFF
TRBV29-1,TRBD2,TRBJ2-7,.,TGCAGCATTCGGGACTACCGCTACGAGCAGTACTTC,CSIRDYRYEQYF
TRBV25-1,.,TRBJ2-6,.,TGTGCCAGCCGTCGGACTGGGGCCAACGTCCTGACTTTC,CASRRTGANVLTF